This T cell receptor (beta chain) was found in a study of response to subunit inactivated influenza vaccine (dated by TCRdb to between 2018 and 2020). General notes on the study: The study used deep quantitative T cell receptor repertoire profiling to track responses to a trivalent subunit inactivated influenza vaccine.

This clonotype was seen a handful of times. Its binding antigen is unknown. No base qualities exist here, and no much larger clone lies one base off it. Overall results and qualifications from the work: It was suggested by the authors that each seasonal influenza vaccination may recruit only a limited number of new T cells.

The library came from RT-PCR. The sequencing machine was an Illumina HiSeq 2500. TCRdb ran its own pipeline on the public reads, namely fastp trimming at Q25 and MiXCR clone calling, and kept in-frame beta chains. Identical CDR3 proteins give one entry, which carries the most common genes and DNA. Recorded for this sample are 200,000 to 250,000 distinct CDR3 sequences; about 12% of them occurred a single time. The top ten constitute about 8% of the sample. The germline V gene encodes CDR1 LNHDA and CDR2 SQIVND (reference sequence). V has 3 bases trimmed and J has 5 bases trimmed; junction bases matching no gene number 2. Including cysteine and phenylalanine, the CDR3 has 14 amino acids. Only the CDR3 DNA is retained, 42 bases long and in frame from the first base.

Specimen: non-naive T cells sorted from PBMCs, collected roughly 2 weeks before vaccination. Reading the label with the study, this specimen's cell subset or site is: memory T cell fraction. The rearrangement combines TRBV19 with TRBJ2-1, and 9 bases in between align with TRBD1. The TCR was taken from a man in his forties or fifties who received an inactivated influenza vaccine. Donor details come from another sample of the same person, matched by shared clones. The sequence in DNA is TGTGCCAGTAGTATGGGACAGGGTAACAATGAGCAGTTCTTC. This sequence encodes CASSMGQGNNEQFF.